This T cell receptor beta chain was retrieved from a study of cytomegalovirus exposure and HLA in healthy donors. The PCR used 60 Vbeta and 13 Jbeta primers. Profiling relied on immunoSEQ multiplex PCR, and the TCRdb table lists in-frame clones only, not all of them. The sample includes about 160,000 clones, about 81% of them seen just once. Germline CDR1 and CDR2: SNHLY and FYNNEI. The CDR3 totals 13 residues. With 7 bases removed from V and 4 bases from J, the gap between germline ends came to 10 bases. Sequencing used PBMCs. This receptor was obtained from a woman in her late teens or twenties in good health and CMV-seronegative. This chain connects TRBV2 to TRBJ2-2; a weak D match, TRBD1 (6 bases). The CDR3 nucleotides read TGTGCCAGCAACCCCAGGGGCACCGGGGAGCTGTTTTTT. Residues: CASNPRGTGELFF.